This T cell receptor beta chain was profiled in a study of shared clonotypes between healthy human individuals. The table came from immunoSEQ multiplex PCR; TCRdb's copy has only in-frame clones and leaves some out. The table includes about 520,000 clones, approximately 95% detected once. This CDR3 has 15 residues. Germline CDR1 and CDR2: SGHNT and YENEEA. Trimming removed 4 bases from V and 3 bases from J, with 16 bases in between. The sample consisted of naive CD4+ T cells sorted from blood. As to subset: CD45RA+ positively selected. The chain combines TRBV11-3 with TRBJ2-7; D is possibly TRBD2 (6 bases). The source of this sequence is a woman aged 25 to 39 in good health. In DNA form, the CDR3 reads TGTGCCAGCAGCTCCTCCTCGGGACTCGGCTACGAGCAGTACTTC. It yields the protein CASSSSSGLGYEQYF.